These 20 T cell receptor beta chains originate from one sample sequenced in a study of blood T cells in healthy people across ages. A second about 6 to 12 cycle PCR used barcoded and J-beta primers. TCRdb itself ran the 5' RACE reads through MiXCR, one entry per CDR3 protein. In the table there are roughly 680,000 distinct CDR3 sequences, approximately 52% of which are singletons. Material for sequencing was blood. Receptors were obtained from a woman aged 80 or older in good health.

This rearrangement joins TRBV7-2 to TRBJ2-3; D ambiguous. The CDR3 extends over 13 amino acids. The ends were cut back, 5 bases at V and 4 bases at J, with 10 bases in the middle. Germline V gene data show CDR1 as SGHTA and CDR2 as FQGNSA. As DNA, the CDR3 is TGTGCCAGCAGCCGTAATGGGGCAGATACGCAGTATTTT. This sequence encodes CASSRNGADTQYF.

As concerns this clonotype: A read error may be the cause here, since a much bigger clone is one base away. DNA for the CDR3: TGTGCCAGCAGCCAAGTCGAGCGATACGGGCAGTACTTC. It is translated as CASSQVERYGQYF. The V call is TRBV3-1, the J call TRBJ2-7; D gene unclear. The CDR3 has 13 amino acids. From germline, CDR1 is LGHDT and CDR2 YNNKEL (reference sequence).

There are many counts of this clonotype. The chain has TRBV5-1 and TRBJ2-7, with 9 bases that match TRBD1. This CDR3 region has 17 residues. The germline V gene encodes CDR1 SGHRS and CDR2 YFSETQ. The ends lost 0 bases at V and 0 bases at J; junction bases unmatched: 7. Here the CDR3 DNA reads TGCGCCAGCAGCTTGGGGACAGGGGTGGTTAGCTCCTACGAGCAGTACTTC. It translates to CASSLGTGVVSSYEQYF.

J is TRBJ1-5 and V is TRBV2; D perhaps matches TRBD1 (6 bases). Germline assignment: CDR1 SNHLY and CDR2 FYNNEI. Trimming took 4 bases from V and 2 from J, leaving 21 bases between them. The CDR3 is 18 amino acids. The CDR3, as DNA: TGTGCCAGCAGTGTCGGGCAGGTTGCAGGGGTTGGCAATCAGCCCCAGCATTTT. Its protein product is CASSVGQVAGVGNQPQHF.

In this sample, this clonotype turned up a few times. V and J are TRBV2 and TRBJ2-3, with TRBD2 matching over 9 bases. V lost 4 bases and J lost 3; bases outside the gene matches: 5. The CDR3 contains 15 residues. CDR1 is SNHLY and CDR2 is FYNNEI in the germline V gene. CDR3 residues: CASSVVAGDTDTQYF. As DNA, the CDR3 is TGTGCCAGCAGTGTGGTAGCGGGAGATACAGATACGCAGTATTTT. Complete variable domain (other parts from reference TRBV2 and TRBJ2-3): EPEVTQTPSHQVTQMGQEVILRCVPISNHLYFYWYRQILGQKVEFLVSFYNNEISEKSEIFDDQFSVERPDGSNFTLKIRSTKLEDSAMYFCASSVVAGDTDTQYFGPGTRLTVL.

This clonotype was found many times. V and J are TRBV29-1 and TRBJ1-2, with a tentative D call TRBD1 (6 bases). Trimming removed 5 bases at V and 7 bases at J, with 17 bases between. Germline V gene data show CDR1 as SQVTM and CDR2 as ANQGSEA. This CDR3 has 13 residues. The CDR3: CSVQGGVIGGYTF. CDR3 nucleotides: TGCAGCGTTCAAGGGGGGGTCATTGGTGGCTACACCTTC.

V is TRBV14 and J is TRBJ1-1, with 8 bases identical to TRBD1. Germline CDR1 reads SGHDN; CDR2 reads FVKESK. The CDR3 loop spans 15 amino acids. V shed 1 base and J 5 bases; nucleotides not matched to a gene: 6. The DNA of the CDR3 is TGTGCCAGCAGCCAAGTCGACAGGGGATGGACTGAAGCTTTCTTT. This translates into CASSQVDRGWTEAFF.

The V and J genes are TRBV29-1 and TRBJ2-3; D remains ambiguous. The germline V gene encodes CDR1 SQVTM and CDR2 ANQGSEA. This CDR3 has 14 amino acids. In nucleotides, the CDR3 is TGCACCGCCGTCGAGATCGAGGGCACAGATACGCAGTATTTT. Translating it yields CTAVEIEGTDTQYF.

To note about this clonotype: Relative to the germline gene, one junction end is altered; a read error may explain this. The rearrangement links TRBV7-2 to TRBJ1-6; D unresolved. The CDR3 length is 15 residues. The V gene's germline CDR1 is SGHTA and CDR2 FQGNSA. In DNA form, the CDR3 reads TGCGCCAGCAGCTTTTTGTTAGGGAAAAATTCACCCCTCCACTTT. Translation: CASSFLLGKNSPLHF.

The chain links TRBV20-1 to TRBJ1-6; D is ambiguous. This CDR3 has 15 amino acids. V was cut by 5 bases and J by 4 bases, with 15 bases left in between. The germline V gene encodes CDR1 DFQATT and CDR2 SNEGSKA (reference sequence). CDR3 DNA sequence: TGCAGTGCTCCGGACGGAGCCTCTTATAATTCACCCCTCCACTTT. Encoded protein: CSAPDGASYNSPLHF.

The V gene is TRBV27, the J gene TRBJ2-6; D is perhaps TRBD2 (6 bases). Trimming took 9 bases from V and 2 from J, leaving 17 bases between them. The germline V gene encodes CDR1 MNHEY and CDR2 SMNVEV (reference sequence). The CDR3 extends over 16 amino acids. In nucleotides, the CDR3 is TGTGCCAGGACCGGGATAGGAGGGACTGGGGCCAACGTCCTGACTTTC. This gives the protein CARTGIGGTGANVLTF.

V is TRBV4-1 and J is TRBJ2-1; D possibly corresponds to TRBD1 (5 bases). Germline values: CDR1 MGHRA, CDR2 YSYEKL. CDR3 size: 13 residues. Trimming took off 3 bases at V and 2 bases at J, with 5 bases between the two ends. The CDR3 coding sequence is TGCGCCAGCAGCCAGACAGCCTACAATGAGCAGTTCTTC. Translated: CASSQTAYNEQFF.

The CDR3 region has the DNA TGTGCCAGCACTCGCGCGGGGAATCCCCCCGGGGAGCTGTTTTTT. Protein product: CASTRAGNPPGELFF. This chain joins TRBV6-1 and TRBJ2-2; TRBD2 might be the D (6 bases). The CDR3 has 15 residues. The V end lost 7 bases, the J end lost 6 bases, and 18 bases lay between the germline ends. CDR1 and CDR2 from the germline V gene are MNHNS and SASEGT.

Ten or more counts support this clonotype. The J gene is TRBJ2-1, the V gene TRBV12-3 or TRBV12-4; D unclear. Trimming took off 4 bases at V and 5 bases at J, with 15 bases between the two ends. The CDR3 length is 15 residues. Here the CDR3 DNA reads TGTGCCAGCAGTTCCTGGGTCATAAGCGACAATGAGCAGTTCTTC. This encodes CASSSWVISDNEQFF.

Of note for this clonotype: This could be a read error, since a much larger clone is one nucleotide away. The V and J genes are TRBV7-9 and TRBJ2-7, with 9 bases fitting TRBD2. Germline V CDR1 and CDR2: SEHNR, FQNEAQ (reference sequence). This CDR3 is 12 amino acids long. CDR3 in amino acids: CSSSSTSGEQYF. CDR3 nucleotides: TGTTCCAGCAGCTCGACTAGCGGAGAGCAGTACTTC.

The V gene is TRBV24-1, the J gene TRBJ2-5, with unresolved D. This CDR3 contains 15 residues. V lost 5 bases to trimming and J lost 2 bases, with 14 bases between them. Germline V gene data show CDR1 as KGHDR and CDR2 as SFDVKD. CDR3 bases: TGTGCCACCAGTGTGAGTGACGGATATCAAGAGACCCAGTACTTC. It translates to CATSVSDGYQETQYF.

The chain is built from TRBV20-1 and TRBJ2-7; D is unclear. The germline V gene has CDR1 DFQATT and CDR2 SNEGSKA (reference sequence). V was trimmed by 5 bases and J by 0 bases, leaving 14 bases between them. This CDR3 spans 14 amino acids. This CDR3 reads CSAAPRISSYEQYF. The CDR3 DNA reads TGCAGTGCTGCCCCCCGGATCAGCTCCTACGAGCAGTACTTC.

As concerns this clonotype: A read error is possible here, since a much larger clone lies one base away. CDR3 DNA sequence: TGTGCCACCAGTGATTTGGTGGGAGGGGTCGCAGATACGCAGTATTTT. It yields the protein CATSDLVGGVADTQYF. The chain couples TRBV24-1 to TRBJ2-3; 7 bases fit TRBD2. Germline loops: CDR1 KGHDR, CDR2 SFDVKD. The V segment lost 0 bases and the J segment 4 bases; nucleotides outside the gene matches: 6. The CDR3 runs 16 residues.

Worth noting for this clonotype: One base away lies a much larger clone, so this may be a sequencing read error. The V call is TRBV27, the J call TRBJ1-2; D uncertain. Trimming stripped 11 bases from V and 4 bases from J, with 17 bases between. The CDR3 length is 13 residues. Looked up from germline, CDR1 is MNHEY and CDR2 is SMNVEV (reference sequence). The CDR3 sequence is CAGVKLGGYGYTF. CDR3 in DNA: TGTGCCGGCGTCAAACTTGGCGGCTATGGCTACACCTTC.

This clonotype came up many times. This sequence joins TRBV5-1 and TRBJ2-5; no reliable D call. V was clipped by 4 bases and J by 5 bases, with 6 bases between them. From germline, CDR1 is SGHRS and CDR2 YFSETQ. The CDR3 covers 11 residues. In DNA, the CDR3 is TGCGCCAGCAGCAAACGGGAGACCCAGTACTTC. Protein product: CASSKRETQYF.